Shown below are 27 T cell receptor beta chains from a single sample sequenced in a study of blood T cell repertoires in COVID-19 (dated by TCRdb to between 2020 and 2021). Libraries were made using the immunoSEQ multiplex PCR assay. Not all clones reach the TCRdb copy of this immuneACCESS table, which keeps in-frame sequences only. Checked studies attribute under half of the gap to unresolved V genes and leave the rest unexplained. The sample profile shows roughly 200,000 clones; around 87% of them were found once. Roughly 0.9% of the sample comes from the top ten. The sequencing sample was made of peripheral blood. These receptors were taken from a woman aged 18-29 years who had recovered from COVID-19.

The genes are TRBV7-8 and TRBJ1-2, with TRBD1 matching over 7 bases. This CDR3 is 15 amino acids long. Germline assignment: CDR1 SGHVS and CDR2 FQNEAQ. V shed 5 bases and J 4 bases; nucleotides not matched to a gene: 10. The CDR3 region is CASSPRQGSSYGYTF. The DNA of the CDR3 is TGTGCCAGCAGCCCCCGACAGGGTAGTTCCTATGGCTACACCTTC.

This clone was observed a single time. This chain connects TRBV5-1 to TRBJ2-7; D ambiguous. The CDR3 has 16 residues. Trimming pared 4 bases from V and 0 bases from J, leaving 17 bases between. The germline V gene encodes CDR1 SGHRS and CDR2 YFSETQ. The CDR3 is CASSPLDTGLSYEQYF. The CDR3 DNA is TGCGCCAGCAGCCCGCTCGACACCGGTCTCTCCTACGAGCAGTACTTC.

The chain is built from TRBV5-1 and TRBJ2-7, with 10 positions matching TRBD2. J gave up 3 bases and V 4 bases, and 7 bases lay outside the gene matches. The CDR3 loop spans 15 amino acids. Germline V gene data show CDR1 as SGHRS and CDR2 as YFSETQ. The CDR3 nucleotides are TGCGCCAGCAGCCATACCCCTAGCGGGAGCTACGAGCAGTACGTC. It encodes CASSHTPSGSYEQYV.

The gene calls are TRBV7-2 and TRBJ2-5, with TRBD2 matching over 13 bases. The CDR3 has 17 amino acids. Germline assignment: CDR1 SGHTA and CDR2 FQGNSA. V trimming: 0 bases; J trimming: 2 bases; junction bases outside the gene matches: 3. The DNA of the CDR3 is TGTGCCAGCAGCTTAGCAAGGACTAGCGGGAGTCAAGAGACCCAGTACTTC. Translated, it gives CASSLARTSGSQETQYF.

This clone was counted ten times or more. V gene TRBV6-2 or TRBV6-3 combines with J gene TRBJ2-7; a weak D match, TRBD2 (6 bases). The V gene lost 2 bases and the J gene lost 2 bases, with 13 bases spanning the gap. Germline values: CDR1 MNHEY, CDR2 SVGEGT. The CDR3 spans 15 residues. CDR3 sequence (DNA): TGTGCCAGCAGTTACGGCGGGGCCAGCACCTACGAGCAGTACTTC. Translating it yields CASSYGGASTYEQYF.

V is TRBV5-1 and J is TRBJ1-2; no clear D gene. The V gene lost 0 bases and the J gene lost 2 bases, with 11 bases spanning the gap. Germline CDR1 SGHRS, CDR2 YFSETQ. CDR3 length: 15 amino acids. Here the CDR3 reads CASSLDLGANYGYTF. The CDR3 DNA sequence: TGCGCCAGCAGCTTGGATTTGGGAGCGAACTATGGCTACACCTTC.

The CDR3 DNA reads as TGCGCCAGCAGCGACCTCGGGGGGGCTGGAAACACCATATATTTT. It codes for CASSDLGGAGNTIYF. The V call is TRBV4-1, the J call TRBJ1-3; D is perhaps TRBD1 (5 bases). The CDR3 contains 15 residues. The germline V and J ends were trimmed by 5 bases and 2 bases, with 13 bases remaining between them. Germline assignment: CDR1 MGHRA and CDR2 YSYEKL.

With regard to this clone: The same CDR3 can be traced to other DNA sequences in this sample. The CDR3: CASSSGLAGGADTQYF. The CDR3 region has the DNA TGTGCCAGCAGTTCCGGACTAGCGGGAGGTGCAGATACGCAGTATTTT. This chain uses TRBV6-2 or TRBV6-3 with TRBJ2-3; 14 bases fit TRBD2. This CDR3 is built from 16 residues. V was pared by 4 bases and J by 4 bases, with 4 bases of the junction left unmatched. The germline CDR1 and CDR2 sequences are MNHEY and SVGEGT.

This chain links TRBV5-6 with TRBJ2-1; TRBD1 matches at 11 bases. CDR1 is SGHDT and CDR2 is YYEEEE in the germline V gene. The V gene end was trimmed by 4 bases and the J gene end by 4 bases; junction bases not matched to a gene: 4. The CDR3 has 15 amino acids. CDR3 sequence reads: CASSGGQGVYNEQFF. For the CDR3, the DNA is TGTGCCAGCAGCGGGGGACAGGGGGTGTACAATGAGCAGTTCTTC.

The chain joins TRBV19 to TRBJ2-2; possibly TRBD1 for D (6 bases). The germline V gene has CDR1 LNHDA and CDR2 SQIVND (reference sequence). Trimming left V 1 base short and J 4 bases short, with 13 bases between. The CDR3 runs to 16 residues. The CDR3 loop reads CASSIGGGAFTGELFF. CDR3 bases: TGTGCCAGTAGTATAGGAGGGGGAGCCTTCACCGGGGAGCTGTTTTTT.

This clone was recorded once. The rearrangement links TRBV19 to TRBJ2-1; D gene unclear. With 7 bases removed from V and 2 bases from J, the gap between germline ends came to 6 bases. CDR3 size: 12 residues. The germline CDR1 and CDR2 sequences are LNHDA and SQIVND (reference sequence). DNA for the CDR3: TGTGCCAGTAAGCCCCCCTACAATGAGCAGTTCTTC. Translated, it gives CASKPPYNEQFF.

J is TRBJ2-3 and V is TRBV9, with TRBD2 matching 8 bases. The CDR3 totals 16 residues. Germline V CDR1 and CDR2: SGDLS, YYNGEE. Trimming cost V 1 base and J 5 bases; bases outside gene matches: 9. The CDR3 sequence is CASSVRGGRPQDTQYF. CDR3 DNA: TGTGCCAGCAGCGTAAGAGGCGGGAGGCCTCAAGATACGCAGTATTTT.

The CDR3 loop reads CASSQDGSGRRDEQFF. DNA of the CDR3: TGCGCCAGCAGCCAAGACGGTTCCGGGAGGCGTGATGAGCAGTTCTTC. The gene calls are TRBV4-3 and TRBJ2-1, with 7 bases fitting TRBD2. Germline lookup yields CDR1 LGHNA and CDR2 YSLEER. V shed 0 bases, J shed 8 bases, and the junction held 10 bases outside the gene matches. The CDR3 has 16 amino acids.

This clone was recorded a few times. The chain recombines TRBV6-5 with TRBJ2-7; 8 bases fit TRBD1. Germline CDR1 MNHEY, CDR2 SVGAGI. V lost 6 bases to trimming and J lost 3 bases; unmatched junction nucleotides: 4. The CDR3 sequence is 13 residues long. CDR3 amino acids: CASSPQGDYEQYV. CDR3 in DNA: TGTGCCAGCAGCCCACAGGGGGACTACGAGCAGTACGTC.

The chain has TRBV27 and TRBJ2-1; 14 nucleotides line up with TRBD2. This CDR3 has 15 amino acids. The germline V gene encodes CDR1 MNHEY and CDR2 SMNVEV (reference sequence). V was clipped by 7 bases and J by 10 bases; unmatched bases: 9. This chain's CDR3 is CASNDGTSGSREQFF. The CDR3 region has the DNA TGTGCCAGCAATGACGGGACTAGCGGGAGTAGGGAGCAGTTCTTC.

This chain uses TRBV5-1 with TRBJ1-5; D might be TRBD1 (5 bases). The V end was cut by 0 bases, the J end by 3 bases, with 10 bases between. Germline CDR1 reads SGHRS; CDR2 reads YFSETQ. CDR3 size: 15 residues. CDR3 DNA: TGCGCCAGCAGCTTGGTGGGGGGAGCCAATCAGCCCCAGCATTTT. Protein product: CASSLVGGANQPQHF.

The gene calls are TRBV9 and TRBJ2-3; maybe TRBD2 (7 bases). Between the trimmed V and J ends, which lost 0 bases and 4 bases, there was a span of 12 bases. The CDR3 loop spans 15 amino acids. The germline gives CDR1 SGDLS, CDR2 YYNGEE. Here the CDR3 DNA reads TGTGCCAGCAGCGTAGAAGGGGGGGCCCCAGATACGCAGTATTTT. Its protein is CASSVEGGAPDTQYF.

The chain is built from TRBV4-1 and TRBJ1-1; TRBD1 matches at 8 bases. The CDR3 totals 16 residues. CDR1 MGHRA and CDR2 YSYEKL come from the germline V gene. Losses at the gene ends were 0 bases for V and 4 bases for J; bases not matched to a gene: 7. The DNA of the CDR3 is TGCGCCAGCAGCCAAGAGACAGGGGATTGGGGCACTGAAGCTTTCTTT. Translating it yields CASSQETGDWGTEAFF.

The chain couples TRBV2 to TRBJ1-3; no clear D. This CDR3 has 12 amino acids. The germline gives CDR1 SNHLY, CDR2 FYNNEI. V shed 6 bases and J shed 4 bases, with 7 bases lying between them. The CDR3 region is CASSANGNTIYF. The CDR3 DNA is TGTGCCAGCAGCGCTAACGGAAACACCATATATTTT.

V gene TRBV27 combines with J gene TRBJ1-1; tentatively, D is TRBD1 (6 bases). V lost 4 bases to trimming and J lost 1 base, with 10 bases between them. The CDR3 extends over 14 amino acids. Germline loops: CDR1 MNHEY, CDR2 SMNVEV (reference sequence). The CDR3 protein is CASSWGTQNTEAFF. DNA for the CDR3: TGTGCCAGCAGTTGGGGGACACAGAACACTGAAGCTTTCTTT.

The chain couples TRBV19 to TRBJ1-5, with a weak D call TRBD1 (6 bases). Germline values: CDR1 LNHDA, CDR2 SQIVND (reference sequence). The CDR3 length is 14 residues. V shed 7 bases and J shed 4 bases, with 14 bases lying between them. The CDR3 bases are TGTGCCAGTAATCAACAGGGCAGTAATCAGCCCCAGCATTTT. This codes for CASNQQGSNQPQHF.

CDR3 amino acids: CASSFLQVQETQYF. The DNA for the CDR3 is TGTGCCAGCAGCTTTTTACAGGTTCAAGAGACCCAGTACTTC. The rearrangement joins TRBV5-6 to TRBJ2-5, with D possibly being TRBD1 (5 bases). The CDR3 is 14 amino acids. Germline CDR1 SGHDT, CDR2 YYEEEE. V lost 2 bases, J lost 2 bases, and 10 bases lay in between.

This rearrangement joins TRBV6-5 to TRBJ2-3; D remains unclear. Germline assignment: CDR1 MNHEY and CDR2 SVGAGI. V was trimmed by 7 bases and J by 0 bases, leaving 14 bases between them. CDR3 length equals 15 residues. CDR3 in amino acids: CASKSTDTSTDTQYF. DNA for the CDR3: TGTGCCAGCAAGTCAACAGACACTAGCACAGATACGCAGTATTTT.

The J gene is TRBJ2-1, the V gene TRBV21-1; no DNA check was done on the table's D call, TRBD2. TRBV21-1 is a pseudogene segment. This CDR3 contains 15 residues. CDR3 sequence: CASHTWGSRGDEQFF. The CDR3 DNA sequence: TGTGCCAGTCATACGTGGGGCTCCCGCGGGGATGAGCAGTTCTTC.

V gene TRBV7-3 combines with J gene TRBJ2-1; a possible D gene is TRBD1 (6 bases). CDR1 and CDR2 from the germline V gene are SGHTA and FQGTGA. The V end lost 0 bases, the J end lost 1 base, and 13 bases lay between the germline ends. The CDR3 is 17 residues long. The CDR3 region is CASSLTGRQASYNEQFF. In nucleotides, the CDR3 is TGTGCCAGCAGCTTAACAGGGAGACAGGCATCCTACAATGAGCAGTTCTTC.

This chain links TRBV9 with TRBJ1-1; perhaps TRBD1 as D (6 bases). The CDR3 extends over 14 amino acids. V shed 0 bases and J shed 5 bases, with 11 bases lying between them. Looked up from germline, CDR1 is SGDLS and CDR2 is YYNGEE. The CDR3, as DNA: TGTGCCAGCAGCGTAGTGGACAGTCTAACTGAAGCTTTCTTT. Its translation: CASSVVDSLTEAFF.

J is TRBJ2-2 and V is TRBV7-2; possibly TRBD1 for D (6 bases). CDR1 SGHTA and CDR2 FQGNSA come from the germline V gene. The CDR3 is 15 amino acids. V was cut by 1 base and J by 5 bases, with 11 bases left in between. CDR3 region: CASSLGRGWTGELFF. CDR3 bases: TGTGCCAGCAGCTTAGGCAGGGGTTGGACCGGGGAGCTGTTTTTT.